The clone carrying this T cell receptor (beta chain) showed up just a few times. The antigen is unknown. The data were obtained in a study of T cells after yellow fever vaccination. For the study at large: Fractions of limited cellularity were prepared by means of SMART-Seq v4 Ultra Low Input.

5'RACE template switching generated TCR cDNA, adding a universal primer site and UMIs. MiXCR, applied by TCRdb to the 5' RACE reads, yields one record per CDR3 protein. Here the sample spans just under 600,000 distinct CDR3 sequences, approximately 13% being singletons. The trim removed 0 bases at V and 4 bases at J, leaving 4 bases unmatched. This CDR3 region has 15 residues. Germline CDR1 and CDR2: DFQATT and SNEGSKA (reference sequence). Study-level findings and limits: Highly abundant clonotypes carried over from the bulk population could end up in FACS-sorted repertoires as contaminants. Weaker in magnitude, the secondary response showed a faster peak on day 5 versus 15.

The rearrangement links TRBV20-1 to TRBJ2-5; 11 bases align to TRBD2. The specimen comprised PBMCs, sampled on the day of the yellow fever booster vaccination. The TCR was taken from a man in his thirties or forties who received the YFV17D yellow fever vaccine. In DNA form, the CDR3 reads TGCAGTGCTAGAGATAGCGGGAGGGCCTCAGAGACCCAGTACTTC. It is translated as CSARDSGRASETQYF.